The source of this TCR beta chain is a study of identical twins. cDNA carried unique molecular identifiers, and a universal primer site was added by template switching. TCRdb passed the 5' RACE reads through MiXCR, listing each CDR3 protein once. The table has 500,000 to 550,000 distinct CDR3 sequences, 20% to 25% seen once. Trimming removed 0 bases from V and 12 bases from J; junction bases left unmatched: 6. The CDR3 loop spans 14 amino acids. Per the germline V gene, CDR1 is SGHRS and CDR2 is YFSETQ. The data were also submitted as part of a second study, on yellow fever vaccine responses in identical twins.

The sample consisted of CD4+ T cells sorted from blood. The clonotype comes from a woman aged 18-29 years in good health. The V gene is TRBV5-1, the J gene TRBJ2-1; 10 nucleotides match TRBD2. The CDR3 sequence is CASSLGLAGERQFF. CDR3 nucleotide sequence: TGCGCCAGCAGCTTGGGGCTAGCGGGAGAGAGGCAGTTCTTC.